A single sample gave rise to the 10 T cell receptor beta chains below, sequenced in a study of T cell responses to AZD1222 COVID-19 vaccine. TCRdb keeps only in-frame clones here, not all; method: immunoSEQ multiplex PCR. Among 100,000 to 150,000 clones listed, 91% were seen once. The source material was peripheral blood, sampled on day 0 of AZD1222 vaccination. Receptors were obtained from an adult in good health.

The gene calls are TRBV29-1 and TRBJ2-5, with D perhaps matching TRBD1 (6 bases). Germline V gene lookup returns CDR1 SQVTM and CDR2 ANQGSEA. Trimming stripped 6 bases from V and 5 bases from J, with 19 bases between. The CDR3 runs to 14 residues. CDR3: CSVRDNQWRETQYF. CDR3 DNA: TGCAGCGTCCGGGACAATCAATGGAGGGAGACCCAGTACTTC. The full variable domain, its missing parts supplied by reference TRBV29-1 and TRBJ2-5, is SAVISQKPSRDICQRGTSLTIQCQVDSQVTMMFWYRQQPGQSLTLIATANQGSEATYESGFVIDKFPISRPNLTFSTLTVSNMSPEDSSIYLCSVRDNQWRETQYFGPGTRLLVL.

The chain joins TRBV5-6 to TRBJ1-2, with D unresolved. CDR3 length equals 13 residues. The germline gives CDR1 SGHDT, CDR2 YYEEEE. The V end lost 1 base, the J end lost 5 bases, and 9 bases lay between the germline ends. CDR3 in DNA: TGTGCCAGCAGCTTGAGGGATGGGTATGGCTACACCTTC. It codes for CASSLRDGYGYTF.

The chain combines TRBV18 with TRBJ2-1; TRBD2 matches at 11 bases. CDR1 is KGHSH, CDR2 LQKENI, per germline. The CDR3 covers 15 residues. V lost 5 bases to trimming and J lost 6 bases; unmatched junction nucleotides: 6. The CDR3 DNA reads as TGTGCCAGCTCATCTACTAGCGGGAGCATCAATGAGCAGTTCTTC. Translating it yields CASSSTSGSINEQFF.

V is TRBV29-1 and J is TRBJ2-1; the D is unclear. The CDR3 consists of 11 residues. Germline CDR1 is SQVTM and CDR2 is ANQGSEA. In DNA, the CDR3 is TGCTCCGGTGTCCGTATCAATGAGCAGTTCTTC. The encoded protein is CSGVRINEQFF.

The chain links TRBV6-2 or TRBV6-3 to TRBJ2-7, with unresolved D. V lost 2 bases, J lost 3 bases, and 8 bases lay in between. The germline V gene has CDR1 MNHEY and CDR2 SVGEGT. There are 13 residues in the CDR3. The CDR3 DNA is TGTGCCAGCAGTTACGAGAGAGGCTACGAGCAGTACTTC. Translating it yields CASSYERGYEQYF.

This chain's CDR3 is CASSYSRTGVEKLFF. DNA of the CDR3: TGTGCCAGCAGTTACTCGCGAACAGGGGTCGAAAAACTGTTTTTT. The chain has TRBV6-5 and TRBJ1-4, with 7 bases fitting TRBD1. With 0 bases clipped from V and 8 bases from J, the junction kept 6 bases outside the gene matches. This CDR3 comprises 15 residues. The germline V gene has CDR1 MNHEY and CDR2 SVGAGI.

The chain combines TRBV6-1 with TRBJ1-2; 7 bases are shared with TRBD1. CDR3 size: 15 residues. The germline V gene encodes CDR1 MNHNS and CDR2 SASEGT. The V segment lost 2 bases and the J segment 7 bases; nucleotides outside the gene matches: 10. CDR3 nucleotides: TGTGCCAGCAGTGAATCAAGGGGGCTTCTCGGTGGCTACACCTTC. Its translation is CASSESRGLLGGYTF.

This clone was picked up a small number of times. The chain links TRBV7-6 to TRBJ2-2, with a weak D call TRBD2 (5 bases). There are 18 residues in the CDR3. Trimming removed 5 bases at V and 6 bases at J, with 25 bases between. CDR1 SGHVS and CDR2 FNYEAQ come from the germline V gene. CDR3 bases: TGTGCCAGCAGCCCTTTGTATACTCGTGGGAGTGAGGCCGGGGAGCTGTTTTTT. Protein product: CASSPLYTRGSEAGELFF.

The chain couples TRBV9 to TRBJ1-3; D perhaps matches TRBD1 (6 bases). V was pared by 3 bases and J by 1 base, with 8 bases between. The CDR3 extends over 14 amino acids. Germline CDR1 SGDLS, CDR2 YYNGEE. The CDR3: CASSAGQSGNTIYF. The DNA of the CDR3 is TGTGCCAGCAGCGCAGGACAGTCTGGAAACACCATATATTTT.

Notes on this clone: Because it lacks the conserved phenylalanine or tryptophan at the end, this CDR3 is likely a read error. Because the CDR3's place on the DNA is in doubt, the DNA is left out and the CDR3 is given as listed by TCRdb. The chain recombines TRBV6-5 with TRBJ2-7; the table's D gene call, TRBD2, was not cross checked with the DNA. Germline V gene lookup returns CDR1 MNHEY and CDR2 SVGAGI. The CDR3 is 13 residues long, ends included. CDR3 region: CASSLGLAGRLTL.